This T cell receptor (beta chain) was found in a study of T-cell memory formation after mild COVID-19. After removal of 1 base from V and 9 bases from J, the junction contained 8 bases not matched to a gene. The CDR3 consists of 16 residues. Germline CDR1 SNHLY, CDR2 FYNNEI. This clonotype appeared a few times. The antigen is undetermined. Study-wide points: Among contracting clones, CD4+ were mainly CM/EM and CD8+ enriched in EMRA. Pre-infection memory contained some responding clones, which suggested that cross-reactive memory had joined.

The authors produced TCR alpha and TCR beta cDNA libraries with sample barcodes and UMIs by 5'RACE using constant-segment primers. TCRdb used MiXCR to reprocess the 5' RACE reads, holding one entry per CDR3 protein. Among about 430,000 distinct CDR3 sequences, 24% were seen once, and the ten largest hold 7% to 9.5%. This chain joins TRBV2 and TRBJ2-1, with TRBD2 matching 11 bases. The sequenced material came from PBMCs or a T cell subset sorted from them (not recorded which). The source is an adult woman who had mild COVID-19 (a few samples of this study predate the infection). Cell type and time point are not known. CDR3 DNA: TGTGCCAGCAGTGAAGTACTAGCGGGGGACCCGGGTGAGCAGTTCTTC. The encoded protein is CASSEVLAGDPGEQFF.